A single sample is the source of the 27 T cell receptor beta chains below, sequenced in a study of cytomegalovirus exposure and HLA in healthy donors. Amplification used 60 Vbeta primers and 13 Jbeta primers. Measured with immunoSEQ multiplex PCR; TCRdb has only the in-frame clones, and not every one. This sample's table reports around 100,000 clones. Sequenced material: PBMCs. The source is a man aged 40-49 years in good health and CMV-seropositive.

The V gene is TRBV5-1, the J gene TRBJ2-7; the match to TRBD1 covers 9 bases. The trim removed 7 bases at V and 2 bases at J, leaving 4 bases unmatched. Germline V gene data show CDR1 as SGHRS and CDR2 as YFSETQ. CDR3 size: 13 residues. CDR3 protein: CASAGTGPYEQYF. In DNA, the CDR3 is TGCGCCAGCGCCGGGACAGGGCCCTACGAGCAGTACTTC.

This chain links TRBV11-2 with TRBJ2-3; possible D gene TRBD1, 6 bases. V shed 1 base and J shed 3 bases, with 11 bases lying between them. The CDR3 runs to 15 residues. The germline V gene encodes CDR1 SGHAT and CDR2 FQNNGV. As DNA, the CDR3 is TGTGCCAGCAGCTTAGCGGCAGGGGTAACAGATACGCAGTATTTT. It encodes CASSLAAGVTDTQYF.

This rearrangement joins TRBV7-2 to TRBJ1-5, with a weak D call TRBD1 (5 bases). Deletions cut 4 bases from V and 5 bases from J, with 12 bases between. From germline, CDR1 is SGHTA and CDR2 FQGNSA. The CDR3 has 14 residues. CDR3 protein: CASSSGNLDQPQHF. The DNA for the CDR3 is TGTGCCAGCAGCTCAGGGAATTTGGATCAGCCCCAGCATTTT.

Here the CDR3 DNA reads TGTGCCAGCAGCCTTAGTAAGACAGTCTCCGCGGAAGCTTTCTTT. Translation gives CASSLSKTVSAEAFF. This chain connects TRBV9 to TRBJ1-1; tentative D call: TRBD1 (5 bases). The CDR3 is 15 residues long. Trimming pared 4 bases from V and 8 bases from J, leaving 21 bases between. Germline CDR1 is SGDLS and CDR2 is YYNGEE.

This rearrangement joins TRBV6-5 to TRBJ2-3, with 7 bases lining up with TRBD1. The CDR3 totals 16 residues. Germline assignment: CDR1 MNHEY and CDR2 SVGAGI. The J segment lost 4 bases and the V segment lost 0 bases, leaving 7 bases of the junction unmatched. CDR3 in amino acids: CASSYSNGQGADTQYF. The CDR3 DNA reads TGTGCCAGCAGTTACTCGAATGGGCAGGGGGCAGATACGCAGTATTTT.

The rearrangement uses TRBV30 and TRBJ1-5; 10 bases map to TRBD1. The germline gives CDR1 GTSNPN, CDR2 SVGIG (reference sequence). V shed 3 bases and J 6 bases; nucleotides not matched to a gene: 2. This CDR3 is 13 amino acids long. CDR3 coding DNA: TGTGCCTGGAGAGGGGACAGGGGTCAGCCCCAGCATTTT. Translation: CAWRGDRGQPQHF.

This sequence joins TRBV5-1 and TRBJ1-2, with 10 nucleotides matching TRBD1. The CDR3 consists of 17 residues. Losses at the gene ends were 0 bases for V and 0 bases for J; bases not matched to a gene: 5. Germline V gene sequence: CDR1 SGHRS, CDR2 YFSETQ. The CDR3 protein is CASSLDTGTGANYGYTF. The CDR3 region has the DNA TGCGCCAGCAGCTTGGATACCGGGACAGGGGCTAACTATGGCTACACCTTC.

The chain links TRBV19 to TRBJ1-2; TRBD1 is a possible D gene (6 bases). The V gene's germline CDR1 is LNHDA and CDR2 SQIVND (reference sequence). Trimming pared 4 bases from V and 5 bases from J, leaving 14 bases between. The CDR3 runs to 14 residues. Here the CDR3 DNA reads TGTGCCAGTAGTAGGAAACAGGGTTCTTATGGCTACACCTTC. Its translation: CASSRKQGSYGYTF.

The chain uses TRBV7-9 and TRBJ1-5; D not certain. The CDR3 sequence is 13 residues long. Trimming removed 3 bases at V and 8 bases at J, with 11 bases between. Germline V CDR1 and CDR2: SEHNR, FQNEAQ (reference sequence). In DNA form, the CDR3 reads TGTGCCAGCAGCTTGGCCGCGGGCGAGCCCCAGCATTTT. It encodes CASSLAAGEPQHF.

The rearrangement joins TRBV7-7 to TRBJ1-5; a weak D match, TRBD1 (5 bases). Germline V gene lookup returns CDR1 SSHAT and CDR2 FNYEAQ (reference sequence). CDR3 length: 16 amino acids. Trimming shortened V by 3 bases and J by 0 bases, and 12 bases separated the two germline ends. The CDR3 DNA reads as TGTGCCAGCAGCTTTCAGGGCCACTATAGCAATCAGCCCCAGCATTTT. Translated, it gives CASSFQGHYSNQPQHF. Combining the CDR3 with reference TRBV7-7 and TRBJ1-5 gives the whole variable domain GAGVSQSPRYKVTKRGQDVTLRCDPISSHATLYWYQQALGQGPEFLTYFNYEAQPDKSGLPSDRFSAERPEGSISTLTIQRTEQRDSAMYRCASSFQGHYSNQPQHFGDGTRLSIL.

The chain recombines TRBV5-6 with TRBJ1-2; D gene unclear. Deletions cut 3 bases from V and 7 bases from J, with 16 bases between. The CDR3 loop spans 14 amino acids. The V gene's germline CDR1 is SGHDT and CDR2 YYEEEE. The CDR3 region is CASSSGVQLGGYTF. CDR3 nucleotides: TGTGCCAGCAGCTCCGGGGTACAGTTAGGTGGCTACACCTTC. Full variable domain (remainder filled in from reference TRBV5-6 and TRBJ1-2): DAGVTQSPTHLIKTRGQQVTLRCSPKSGHDTVSWYQQALGQGPQFIFQYYEEEERQRGNFPDRFSGHQFPNYSSELNVNALLLGDSALYLCASSSGVQLGGYTFGSGTRLTVV.

This rearrangement joins TRBV4-1 to TRBJ2-7; D perhaps matches TRBD2 (5 bases). V shed 2 bases and J shed 6 bases, with 14 bases lying between them. The CDR3 sequence is 14 residues long. The germline CDR1 and CDR2 sequences are MGHRA and YSYEKL. CDR3 nucleotides: TGCGCCAGCAGCCAAACCCGGGATACTCTCGAGCAGTACTTC. Its protein product is CASSQTRDTLEQYF.

This chain joins TRBV19 and TRBJ2-3; the match to TRBD1 covers 7 bases. This CDR3 is 16 amino acids long. The J segment lost 3 bases and the V segment lost 4 bases, leaving 10 bases of the junction unmatched. Germline CDR1 is LNHDA and CDR2 is SQIVND (reference sequence). CDR3 loop: CASSTVTGQSTDTQYF. The CDR3 DNA is TGTGCCAGTAGTACTGTTACGGGACAGAGTACAGATACGCAGTATTTT.

This chain joins TRBV5-5 and TRBJ2-1; tentatively, D is TRBD2 (5 bases). This CDR3 contains 15 residues. Germline V lookup: CDR1 SGHKS, CDR2 YYEKEE (reference sequence). Trimming took off 4 bases at V and 7 bases at J, with 18 bases between the two ends. The CDR3 nucleotides read TGTGCCAGCAGCCCGTTGTATAGCGAACGGAATGAGCAGTTCTTC. It codes for CASSPLYSERNEQFF.

The V call is TRBV2, the J call TRBJ1-2; TRBD1 matches 7 bases. Per germline, CDR1 SNHLY and CDR2 FYNNEI. J was trimmed by 7 bases and V by 4 bases; bases with no gene match: 3. The CDR3 consists of 12 residues. The DNA for the CDR3 is TGTGCCAGCAGTGGGGACAGCAGTGGCTACACCTTC. Translating it yields CASSGDSSGYTF.

The chain links TRBV7-2 to TRBJ2-2, with a weak D call TRBD1 (5 bases). This CDR3 has 16 residues. V was trimmed by 7 bases and J by 4 bases, leaving 19 bases between them. Germline V gene sequence: CDR1 SGHTA, CDR2 FQGNSA. The CDR3 sequence: CASNPVQGLGTGELFF. The CDR3 bases are TGTGCCAGCAACCCCGTCCAGGGTCTCGGCACCGGGGAGCTGTTTTTT.

The CDR3 is CASSEGTGAGGEAFF. CDR3 in DNA: TGTGCCAGCAGCGAGGGGACAGGGGCGGGCGGTGAAGCTTTCTTT. This rearrangement joins TRBV7-9 to TRBJ1-1; 10 nucleotides match TRBD1. The CDR3 covers 15 residues. Germline assignment: CDR1 SEHNR and CDR2 FQNEAQ (reference sequence). V shed 5 bases and J 7 bases; nucleotides not matched to a gene: 10.

V is TRBV7-8 and J is TRBJ2-7; weak D call: TRBD2 (6 bases). Germline values: CDR1 SGHVS, CDR2 FQNEAQ. V shed 5 bases and J shed 6 bases, with 11 bases lying between them. This CDR3 is 12 amino acids long. CDR3 sequence reads: CASSITAGEQYF. CDR3 DNA: TGTGCCAGCAGCATAACAGCGGGCGAGCAGTACTTC. Variable domain in full (rest from reference TRBV7-8 and TRBJ2-7): GAGVSQSPRYKVAKRGQDVALRCDPISGHVSLFWYQQALGQGPEFLTYFQNEAQLDKSGLPSDRFFAERPEGSVSTLKIQRTQQEDSAVYLCASSITAGEQYFGPGTRLTVT.

The rearrangement uses TRBV2 and TRBJ2-5; 7 bases fit TRBD2. The J call may be in error: the DNA end matches TRBJ2-7 better. The germline V gene encodes CDR1 SNHLY and CDR2 FYNNEI. The CDR3 length is 14 residues. CDR3 DNA sequence: TGTGCCAGCAGTGAAAGCGGGAAATGGTACGAGCAGTACTTC. Its translation is CASSESGKWYEQYF.

This chain joins TRBV5-1 and TRBJ1-1, with TRBD1 matching 10 bases. The CDR3 runs 15 residues. The J segment lost 1 base and the V segment lost 3 bases, leaving 3 bases of the junction unmatched. Germline-derived CDR1 and CDR2 are SGHRS and YFSETQ. The CDR3 spells CASSWGDRGNTEAFF. CDR3 coding DNA: TGCGCCAGCAGCTGGGGGGACAGGGGGAACACTGAAGCTTTCTTT.

The chain links TRBV5-4 to TRBJ2-5, with D tentatively TRBD2 (6 bases). The CDR3 is made up of 13 amino acids. CDR1 SGHNT and CDR2 YYREEE come from the germline V gene (reference sequence). V was clipped by 2 bases and J by 4 bases, with 9 bases between them. The CDR3 reads CASSFQAGETQYF. DNA for the CDR3: TGTGCCAGCAGCTTTCAAGCGGGAGAGACCCAGTACTTC.

This chain links TRBV5-8 with TRBJ1-4, with no clear D. Germline CDR1 and CDR2: SGHTS and YDEGEE. CDR3 size: 14 residues. V lost 4 bases to trimming and J lost 7 bases, with 14 bases between them. In DNA, the CDR3 is TGTGCCAGCAGCGAACGGGGTTTGGGTGAAAAACTGTTTTTT. This codes for CASSERGLGEKLFF.

V gene TRBV7-2 combines with J gene TRBJ2-7, with 9 positions matching TRBD2. The V gene end was trimmed by 5 bases and the J gene end by 3 bases; junction bases not matched to a gene: 5. This CDR3 comprises 14 residues. From germline, CDR1 is SGHTA and CDR2 FQGNSA. This CDR3 reads CASSNSGGNYEQYF. The CDR3 DNA reads as TGTGCCAGCAGCAATAGCGGGGGAAACTACGAGCAGTACTTC.

The chain joins TRBV28 to TRBJ2-7; tentatively, D is TRBD1 (6 bases). This CDR3 region has 14 residues. The V gene lost 3 bases and the J gene lost 4 bases, with 13 bases spanning the gap. Looked up from germline, CDR1 is MDHEN and CDR2 is SYDVKM. The CDR3 DNA sequence: TGTGCCAGCAGTTTTGGGGGCTACGTGTACGAGCAGTACTTC. Amino acid sequence: CASSFGGYVYEQYF.

The V and J genes are TRBV27 and TRBJ2-1, with 13 bases lining up with TRBD2. The germline gives CDR1 MNHEY, CDR2 SMNVEV (reference sequence). The CDR3 is 17 residues long. The V segment lost 4 bases and the J segment 1 base; nucleotides outside the gene matches: 4. The CDR3 DNA reads as TGTGCCAGCAGTTCCTCACTAGCGGGAGGGTCCTACAATGAGCAGTTCTTC. It codes for CASSSSLAGGSYNEQFF.

The chain combines TRBV6-1 with TRBJ2-1; D possibly corresponds to TRBD1 (6 bases). Trimming pared 7 bases from V and 0 bases from J, leaving 13 bases between. The length of the CDR3 is 15 residues. CDR1 is MNHNS, CDR2 SASEGT, per germline. CDR3 sequence reads: CASTEGVSSYNEQFF. CDR3 sequence (DNA): TGTGCCAGCACCGAGGGGGTGAGCTCCTACAATGAGCAGTTCTTC.

A word on this clone: The junction departs from the called germline gene at one end, perhaps through a read error. V is TRBV2 and J is TRBJ2-1; 8 bases are a match to TRBD1. The V gene's germline CDR1 is SNHLY and CDR2 FYNNEI. CDR3 size: 15 residues. CDR3 residues: CASREAQGAVDEQFF. In nucleotides, the CDR3 is TGTGCCAGCAGGGAAGCTCAGGGGGCTGTCGATGAGCAGTTCTTC. The full variable domain, completed using reference TRBV2 and TRBJ2-1, is EPEVTQTPSHQVTQMGQEVILRCVPISNHLYFYWYRQILGQKVEFLVSFYNNEISEKSEIFDDQFSVERPDGSNFTLKIRSTKLEDSAMYFCASREAQGAVDEQFFGPGTRLTVL.